This T cell receptor (beta chain) derives from a study of cytomegalovirus exposure and HLA in healthy donors. As for this clone: Its antigen is not identified.

Notes on the study in general: Several V segments, TRBV6-2 and TRBV6-3 among them, could not be told apart and were dropped.

PCR primers comprised 60 Vbeta and 13 Jbeta primers. Here immunoSEQ multiplex PCR was the method, and the copy in TCRdb shows in-frame clones only, minus some. The sample includes tens of thousands of clones, around four fifths seen only once; the top ten take more than 5%. The germline V gene has CDR1 SGHTA and CDR2 FQGNSA. The CDR3 covers 18 residues. The junction had 11 bases not matched to a gene; V was cut back by 1 base and J by 2 bases. The source is a male donor in good health and CMV-seropositive. Sequencing was done on a sample of PBMCs. This chain links TRBV7-2 with TRBJ1-5; TRBD1 matches at 7 bases. CDR3 coding DNA: TGTGCCAGCAGCTTAGAAAGGAATACAGGGGTTGGCAATCAGCCCCAGCATTTT. As protein: CASSLERNTGVGNQPQHF.